This TCR beta chain was captured by sequencing in a study of blood T cells in healthy people across ages. Germline V gives CDR1 DFQATT, CDR2 SNEGSKA (reference sequence). The CDR3 length is 16 residues. Primed by a sample-barcoded 5' primer and a J-beta primer mix, a second PCR proceeded for 7 to 11 cycles. Each cDNA molecule received a tag from a template-switch adaptor that had 12 random nucleotides. TCRdb re-analysed the 5' RACE reads in MiXCR, keeping a single row per CDR3 protein. The sample has around 650,000 distinct CDR3 sequences; around 43% are singletons. This clonotype was detected a few times. At one end, the junction sequence differs from germline, possibly due to a read error.

Sequenced: blood. The gene calls are TRBV20-1 and TRBJ2-4; TRBD2 agrees at 9 bases. This clonotype originated in an elderly man in good health. The CDR3 is CSARAGLAVAKNIRYF. CDR3 in DNA: TGCAGTGCTAGGGCGGGACTAGCAGTAGCCAAAAACATTCGGTACTTC.